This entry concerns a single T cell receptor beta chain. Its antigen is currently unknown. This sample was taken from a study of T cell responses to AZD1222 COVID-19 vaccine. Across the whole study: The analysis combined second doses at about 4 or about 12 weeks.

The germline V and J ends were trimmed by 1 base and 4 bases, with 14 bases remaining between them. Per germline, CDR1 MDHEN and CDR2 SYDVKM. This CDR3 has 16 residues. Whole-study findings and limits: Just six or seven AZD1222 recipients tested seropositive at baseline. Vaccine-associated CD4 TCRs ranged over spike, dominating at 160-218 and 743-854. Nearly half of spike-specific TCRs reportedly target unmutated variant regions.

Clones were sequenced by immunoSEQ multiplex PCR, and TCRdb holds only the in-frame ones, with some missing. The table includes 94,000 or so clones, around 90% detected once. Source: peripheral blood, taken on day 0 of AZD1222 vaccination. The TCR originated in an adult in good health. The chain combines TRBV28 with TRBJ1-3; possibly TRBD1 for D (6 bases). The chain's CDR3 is CASSLLNLGGGNTIYF. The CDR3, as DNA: TGTGCCAGCAGTTTATTGAATCTAGGGGGAGGAAACACCATATATTTT.